The entry below describes one T cell receptor (beta chain). This sample is part of a study of blood T cell repertoires in COVID-19. At the level of the study: COVID-19 samples, acute and convalescent, were from the United States, Italy and Spain.

In the authors' methods: Reference gene primer amplification in the assay estimated nucleated cell counts. Assay used: immunoSEQ multiplex PCR; TCRdb lists only in-frame clones, some missing. V, J and clone size reflect that table, while D and trimming were determined from the DNA. The sample includes over 200,000 clones, approximately 88% seen only once; the top ten take around 6.9%. V shed 2 bases and J 0 bases; nucleotides not matched to a gene: 11. The length of the CDR3 is 18 residues. The germline V gene has CDR1 SGHTA and CDR2 FQGNSA. Material: peripheral blood. This receptor was identified in a man aged 55 to 70 who had recovered from COVID-19. The genes are TRBV7-2 and TRBJ1-1; 8 bases are a match to TRBD1. As DNA, the CDR3 is TGTGCCAGCAGCTTATACAGGGGGTTTGCTAACGTGAACACTGAAGCTTTCTTT. This gives the protein CASSLYRGFANVNTEAFF. Variable domain in full (rest from reference TRBV7-2 and TRBJ1-1): GAGVSQSPSNKVTEKGKDVELRCDPISGHTALYWYRQSLGQGLEFLIYFQGNSAPDKSGLPSDRFSAERTGGSVSTLTIQRTQQEDSAVYLCASSLYRGFANVNTEAFFGQGTRLTVV.